These 9 T cell receptor beta chains came from one sample sequenced in a study of blood T cell repertoires in COVID-19. TCRdb's table, derived via immunoSEQ multiplex PCR, lists solely in-frame clones and lacks some. The data contain roughly 62,000 clones, roughly 84% of them singletons. Sample: peripheral blood. All receptors derive from an elderly man with COVID-19, enrolled during active disease.

The DNA for the CDR3 is TGTGCCAGCAGTCTACGGCAGGGGAAAGGGAACACTGAAGCTTTCTTT. Amino acid sequence: CASSLRQGKGNTEAFF. The chain combines TRBV7-2 with TRBJ1-1, with a weak D call TRBD1 (6 bases). The CDR3 is 16 residues long. CDR1 and CDR2 from the germline V gene are SGHTA and FQGNSA. V lost 6 bases to trimming and J lost 1 base, with 18 bases between them.

This clone has just a few counts. This chain uses TRBV3-1 (or the pseudogene TRBV3-2) with TRBJ1-6; a possible D gene is TRBD1 (5 bases). Germline assignment: CDR1 LGHDT and CDR2 YNNKEL (reference sequence). The CDR3 is made up of 16 amino acids. Trimming stripped 3 bases from V and 6 bases from J, with 15 bases between. The DNA for the CDR3 is TGTGCCAGCAGCCACGTGAAGGGTGGGGCTAATTCACCCCTCCACTTT. Its translation is CASSHVKGGANSPLHF.

In nucleotides, the CDR3 is TGCGCCAGCAGCCCACGGGGGGGCTATGGCTACACCTTC. This gives the protein CASSPRGGYGYTF. The chain employs TRBV5-1 and TRBJ1-2; tentative D call: TRBD1 (5 bases). The V gene's germline CDR1 is SGHRS and CDR2 YFSETQ. The CDR3 contains 13 residues. Trimming removed 4 bases at V and 4 bases at J, with 11 bases between.

V and J are TRBV7-8 and TRBJ2-7; no clear D gene. V lost 5 bases to trimming and J lost 0 bases, with 5 bases between them. This CDR3 comprises 12 residues. CDR1 and CDR2 from the germline V gene are SGHVS and FQNEAQ. CDR3 in DNA: TGTGCCAGCAGCCCTAACTCCTACGAGCAGTACTTC. Translation gives CASSPNSYEQYF.

This chain uses TRBV28 with TRBJ1-2, with D possibly TRBD1 on 6 matching bases. The CDR3 covers 14 residues. V was shortened by 10 bases and J by 4 bases, with 19 bases between the two germline ends. Looked up from germline, CDR1 is MDHEN and CDR2 is SYDVKM. The CDR3 region is CATVEGQSSYGYTF. CDR3 DNA sequence: TGTGCCACGGTAGAAGGACAGTCTTCCTATGGCTACACCTTC.

This rearrangement joins TRBV9 to TRBJ2-3, with 14 nucleotides matching TRBD2. This CDR3 has 16 amino acids. The germline CDR1 and CDR2 sequences are SGDLS and YYNGEE. V dropped 4 bases and J dropped 6; count of bases not matched to a gene: 7. CDR3 loop: CASSHPTSGGVDTQYF. The CDR3 coding sequence is TGTGCCAGCAGCCACCCGACTAGCGGGGGGGTGGATACGCAGTATTTT.

This clone appeared a single time. The rearrangement joins TRBV4-3 to TRBJ2-1, with D possibly being TRBD1 (6 bases). Per the germline V gene, CDR1 is LGHNA and CDR2 is YSLEER. CDR3 size: 15 residues. Between the trimmed V and J ends, which lost 5 bases and 3 bases, there was a span of 14 bases. DNA for the CDR3: TGCGCCAGCAGCAACAGGGTCTTAGGCTACAATGAGCAGTTCTTC. The encoded protein is CASSNRVLGYNEQFF.

The chain links TRBV5-8 to TRBJ2-1, with 9 nucleotides matching TRBD2. The CDR3 totals 15 residues. Germline lookup yields CDR1 SGHTS and CDR2 YDEGEE. The ends lost 0 bases at V and 7 bases at J; junction bases unmatched: 5. CDR3: CASSLGTSERNEQFF. CDR3 nucleotide sequence: TGTGCCAGCAGCTTGGGGACTAGCGAACGTAATGAGCAGTTCTTC.

The DNA for the CDR3 is TGTGCCAGCAGTAAAAGGGGGAACACTGAAGCTTTCTTT. It is translated as CASSKRGNTEAFF. The rearrangement joins TRBV6-2 or TRBV6-3 to TRBJ1-1; D is possibly TRBD1 (5 bases). Germline V gene sequence: CDR1 MNHEY, CDR2 SVGEGT. The V gene lost 5 bases and the J gene lost 1 base, with 8 bases spanning the gap. This CDR3 comprises 13 residues.